This T cell receptor beta chain stems from a study of blood T cell repertoires in COVID-19. Across the whole study: Sites across the United States, Italy and Spain contributed samples from acute and convalescent COVID-19. T cells, B-cell-depleted T cells, or PBMCs provided the cDNA or gDNA that served as material.

In its sample, this clone was seen a few times. Original analysis: Amplification from reference gene primers served as the basis for estimated nucleated cell counts. Only in-frame clones appear in the TCRdb table, and some are missing; sequencing was by immunoSEQ multiplex PCR. That table gives V, J and clone size, and the DNA gave D and trimming. The data hold 45,000 to 55,000 clones, with around four fifths observed a single time. Germline V gives CDR1 SGHDT, CDR2 YYEEEE. V lost 5 bases, J lost 9 bases, and 10 bases lay in between. This CDR3 is 11 amino acids long. Material for sequencing was peripheral blood. The chain joins TRBV5-6 to TRBJ2-3; D perhaps matches TRBD2 (5 bases). The receptor was isolated from a man aged 50 or older with acute or convalescent COVID-19. The CDR3: CASSAGNTQYF. The CDR3 DNA is TGTGCCAGCAGTGCCGGGAACACGCAGTATTTT.